The sequence of this T cell receptor (beta chain) was determined in a study of cytomegalovirus exposure and HLA in healthy donors. The CDR3 totals 16 residues. Germline V CDR1 and CDR2: LNHDA, SQIVND (reference sequence). Trimming stripped 4 bases from V and 5 bases from J, with 20 bases between. Concerning this clone: The antigen is unknown.

Study-level points and caveats: Reportedly, diagnosis of cytomegalovirus status by the classifier showed high specificity and sensitivity.

13 Jbeta primers and 60 Vbeta primers were used for the PCR. The protocol was immunoSEQ multiplex PCR, while the TCRdb copy is restricted to in-frame clones and leaves out a portion. The repertoire includes about 160,000 clones, 80% of them detected once, and more than 9.5% sits in the top ten. The chain uses TRBV19 and TRBJ2-5; TRBD1 might be the D (6 bases). The clonotype was recovered from a man between 18 and 29 years old in good health and CMV-seropositive. Sequenced: PBMCs. The CDR3, as DNA: TGTGCCAGTAGTAGGACCAACAGGGTTGTGGGGGAGACCCAGTACTTC. Its protein is CASSRTNRVVGETQYF.